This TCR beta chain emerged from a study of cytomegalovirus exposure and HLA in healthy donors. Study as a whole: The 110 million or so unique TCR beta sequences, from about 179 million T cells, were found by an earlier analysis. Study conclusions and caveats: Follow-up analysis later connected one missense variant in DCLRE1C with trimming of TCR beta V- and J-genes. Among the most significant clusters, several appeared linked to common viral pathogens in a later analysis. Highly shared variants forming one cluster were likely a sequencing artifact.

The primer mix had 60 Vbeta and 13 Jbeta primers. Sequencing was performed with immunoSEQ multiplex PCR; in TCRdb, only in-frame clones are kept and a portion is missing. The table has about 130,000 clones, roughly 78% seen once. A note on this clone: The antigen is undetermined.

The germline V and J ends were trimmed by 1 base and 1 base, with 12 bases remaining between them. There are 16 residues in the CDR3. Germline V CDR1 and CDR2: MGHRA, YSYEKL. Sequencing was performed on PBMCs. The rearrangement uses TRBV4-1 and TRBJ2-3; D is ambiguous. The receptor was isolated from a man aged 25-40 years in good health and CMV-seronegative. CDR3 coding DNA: TGCGCCAGCAGCCAAGTAGTAACTCGTCGCACAGATACGCAGTATTTT. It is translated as CASSQVVTRRTDTQYF.